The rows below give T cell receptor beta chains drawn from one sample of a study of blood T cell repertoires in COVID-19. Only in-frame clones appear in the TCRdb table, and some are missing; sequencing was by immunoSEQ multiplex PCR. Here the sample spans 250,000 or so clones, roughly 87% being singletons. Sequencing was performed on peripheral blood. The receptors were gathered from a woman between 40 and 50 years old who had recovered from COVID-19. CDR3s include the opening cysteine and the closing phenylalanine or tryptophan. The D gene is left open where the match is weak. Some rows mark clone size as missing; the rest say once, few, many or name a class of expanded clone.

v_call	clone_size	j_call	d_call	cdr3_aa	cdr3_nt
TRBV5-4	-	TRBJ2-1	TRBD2	CASRKAGGPLGEQFF	TGTGCCAGCAGAAAGGCGGGAGGGCCATTGGGTGAGCAGTTCTTC
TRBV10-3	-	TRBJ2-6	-	CAISESASSPGANVLTF	TGTGCCATCAGTGAGTCGGCCTCGTCGCCTGGGGCCAACGTCCTGACTTTC
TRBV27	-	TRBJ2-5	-	CASSPSLMQTQYF	TGTGCCAGCAGTCCCAGTTTAATGCAGACCCAGTACTTC
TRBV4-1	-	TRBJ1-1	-	CASSQDSERYTEAFF	TGCGCCAGCAGCCAAGATAGCGAGAGGTACACTGAAGCTTTCTTT
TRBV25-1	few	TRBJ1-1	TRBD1	CASIGQGGSTEAFF	TGTGCCAGCATAGGACAGGGAGGGAGCACTGAAGCTTTCTTT
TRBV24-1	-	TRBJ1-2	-	CATSPDSYGYTF	TGTGCCACCTCCCCCGATAGTTATGGCTACACCTTC
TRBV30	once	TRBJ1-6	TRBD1	CAWEPGQGWNSPLHF	TGTGCCTGGGAACCGGGACAGGGGTGGAATTCACCCCTCCACTTT
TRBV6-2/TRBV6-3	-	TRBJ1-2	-	CASSTGTPVYGYTF	TGTGCCAGCAGTACAGGGACGCCTGTCTATGGCTACACCTTC
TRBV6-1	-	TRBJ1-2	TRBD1	CASSEDGTGGYYGYTF	TGTGCCAGCAGTGAGGACGGGACAGGGGGTTACTATGGCTACACCTTC
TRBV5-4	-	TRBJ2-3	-	CASSFITSTDTQYF	TGTGCCAGCAGCTTCATCACTAGCACAGATACGCAGTATTTT
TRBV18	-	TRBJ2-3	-	CASSPPLGGGSDTQYF	TGTGCCAGCTCACCACCGTTGGGGGGTGGTTCAGATACGCAGTATTTT
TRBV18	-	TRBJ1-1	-	CASSPPAVNTEAFF	TGTGCCAGCTCACCACCTGCAGTGAACACTGAAGCTTTCTTT
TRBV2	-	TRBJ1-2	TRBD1	CASSFGQGNGYTF	TGTGCCAGCAGTTTTGGACAGGGGAACGGCTACACCTTC
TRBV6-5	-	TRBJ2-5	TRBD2	CASSYPRGGQETQYF	TGTGCCAGCAGTTACCCCCGGGGGGGACAAGAGACCCAGTACTTC
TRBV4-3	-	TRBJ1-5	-	CASSPNTGGLGPQHF	TGCGCCAGCAGCCCTAACACCGGGGGACTCGGCCCCCAGCATTTT
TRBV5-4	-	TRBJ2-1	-	CASSLDPGAVYEQFF	TGTGCCAGCAGCTTGGATCCGGGAGCGGTGTATGAGCAGTTCTTC
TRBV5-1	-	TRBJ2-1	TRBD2	CASSRFLAGGLNEQFF	TGCGCCAGCAGCCGATTTCTAGCGGGGGGGCTCAATGAGCAGTTCTTC
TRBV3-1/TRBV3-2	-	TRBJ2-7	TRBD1	CASSQSWDRVKYEQYF	TGTGCCAGCAGCCAGTCTTGGGACAGGGTGAAGTACGAGCAGTACTTC
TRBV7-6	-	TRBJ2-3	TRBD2	CASSLGLAATDTQYF	TGTGCCAGCAGCTTGGGACTAGCGGCAACAGATACGCAGTATTTT
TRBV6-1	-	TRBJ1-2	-	CASSERGKTYGYTF	TGTGCCAGCAGTGAAAGGGGGAAAACCTATGGCTACACCTTC
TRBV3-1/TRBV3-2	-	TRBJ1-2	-	CASSQGYRNYGYTF	TGTGCCAGCAGCCAAGGCTACAGGAACTATGGCTACACCTTC